These 24 T cell receptor beta chains originate from one sample sequenced in a study of glioma-infiltrating T cells after dendritic cell vaccination. Data came from immunoSEQ multiplex PCR; TCRdb stores just in-frame clones and leaves some out. The table has about 92,000 clones, more than 75% seen once. The sample in question was blood, obtained before dendritic cell vaccination. All receptors come from a human donor with glioblastoma.

The genes are TRBV5-6 and TRBJ2-7, with 8 bases aligning to TRBD1. Trimming cost V 4 bases and J 2 bases; bases outside gene matches: 8. CDR3 size: 15 residues. The V gene's germline CDR1 is SGHDT and CDR2 YYEEEE. CDR3 in DNA: TGTGCCAGCAGCCCGAGAACGACAGGGGCCTACGAGCAGTACTTC. Translating gives CASSPRTTGAYEQYF.

This sequence joins TRBV7-6 and TRBJ1-5; D not resolved. The CDR3 has 17 amino acids. V gave up 4 bases and J gave up 3 bases, with 19 bases separating them. Germline loops: CDR1 SGHVS, CDR2 FNYEAQ. The CDR3 nucleotides read TGTGCCAGCAGCTCCCCTATCAAAAAACCCGCCAATCAGCCCCAGCATTTT. Protein sequence: CASSSPIKKPANQPQHF.

The V and J genes are TRBV18 and TRBJ2-1; D is perhaps TRBD2 (6 bases). The CDR3 length is 15 residues. Between the trimmed V and J ends, which lost 6 bases and 10 bases, there was a span of 22 bases. In germline, CDR1 is KGHSH, CDR2 LQKENI. The CDR3 loop is CASSPNGAGLGEQFF. DNA for the CDR3: TGTGCCAGCTCGCCGAACGGGGCGGGACTGGGAGAGCAGTTCTTC.

CDR3: CASSYSMGQGEVTQYF. DNA of the CDR3: TGTGCCAGCAGTTACTCTATGGGTCAGGGGGAAGTAACCCAGTACTTC. J is TRBJ2-5 and V is TRBV6-5; 7 bases line up with TRBD1. The CDR3 runs to 16 residues. Germline V gene sequence: CDR1 MNHEY, CDR2 SVGAGI. Trimming at V came to 0 bases and at J to 8 bases, leaving 12 bases not matched to a gene.

This clone was seen a few times. The rearrangement joins TRBV15 to TRBJ1-2, with no clear D. This CDR3 has 15 residues. V shed 3 bases and J shed 0 bases, with 11 bases lying between them. Germline V CDR1 and CDR2: LNHNV, YYDKDF (reference sequence). The CDR3 loop is CATSSPKIANYGYTF. CDR3 in DNA: TGTGCCACCAGCAGCCCCAAAATAGCTAACTATGGCTACACCTTC.

V and J are TRBV7-9 and TRBJ1-4, with 7 nucleotides matching TRBD1. This CDR3 has 14 amino acids. CDR1 and CDR2 (germline): SEHNR, FQNEAQ (reference sequence). Unmatched junction bases numbered 4, after V lost 5 bases and J lost 4 bases. DNA for the CDR3: TGTGCCAGCAGCCTCGGGACAGTTAATGAAAAACTGTTTTTT. Its translation is CASSLGTVNEKLFF.

CDR3 residues: CARRTGTGGVEQYF. The CDR3 nucleotides are TGTGCCAGACGCACCGGGACAGGGGGCGTCGAGCAGTACTTC. The rearrangement links TRBV7-7 to TRBJ2-7, with TRBD1 identical over 12 bases. The germline gives CDR1 SSHAT, CDR2 FNYEAQ (reference sequence). The V segment lost 9 bases and the J segment 6 bases; nucleotides outside the gene matches: 9. The CDR3 runs to 14 residues.

This chain uses TRBV7-9 with TRBJ1-2, with 8 bases lining up with TRBD1. CDR1 is SEHNR, CDR2 FQNEAQ, per germline (reference sequence). The CDR3 totals 15 residues. V dropped 5 bases and J dropped 8; count of bases not matched to a gene: 13. The CDR3 spells CASSNDRGHTGGYTF. The DNA of the CDR3 is TGTGCCAGCAGCAACGACAGGGGACATACTGGGGGCTACACCTTC.

The genes are TRBV7-2 and TRBJ1-3; weak D call: TRBD1 (6 bases). Germline V CDR1 and CDR2: SGHTA, FQGNSA. V lost 5 bases, J lost 0 bases, and 17 bases lay in between. The CDR3 length is 17 residues. The CDR3 is CASSLLSTGNSGNTIYF. In DNA form, the CDR3 reads TGTGCCAGCAGCCTACTCTCCACAGGGAACTCTGGAAACACCATATATTTT.

This chain connects TRBV6-5 to TRBJ2-7; possible D gene TRBD2, 6 bases. The V end lost 4 bases, the J end lost 2 bases, and 15 bases lay between the germline ends. Looked up from germline, CDR1 is MNHEY and CDR2 is SVGAGI. The CDR3 has 15 amino acids. CDR3 sequence reads: CASSSIQGGTYEQYF. Here the CDR3 DNA reads TGTGCCAGCAGTTCCATTCAGGGCGGGACCTACGAGCAGTACTTC.

CDR3 amino acids: CASSYGQGAVRGDVLTF. The DNA of the CDR3 is TGTGCCAGCAGCTACGGACAGGGAGCCGTTCGGGGAGACGTCCTGACTTTC. The chain is built from TRBV7-9 and TRBJ2-6; TRBD1 aligns across 8 bases. After removal of 4 bases from V and 11 bases from J, the junction contained 16 bases not matched to a gene. The V gene's germline CDR1 is SEHNR and CDR2 FQNEAQ (reference sequence). This CDR3 has 17 residues.

This clone came up once. The chain recombines TRBV7-3 with TRBJ2-5, with TRBD1 matching over 8 bases. Germline CDR1 and CDR2: SGHTA and FQGTGA. The trim removed 6 bases at V and 4 bases at J, leaving 4 bases unmatched. CDR3 length: 13 amino acids. DNA for the CDR3: TGTGCCAGCAGTCCTGACAGGGGAGAGACCCAGTACTTC. This encodes CASSPDRGETQYF.

J is TRBJ1-4 and V is TRBV28; D gene unclear. The CDR3 runs 15 residues. CDR1 is MDHEN, CDR2 SYDVKM, per germline. Trimming removed 1 base from V and 7 bases from J, with 13 bases in between. CDR3 in amino acids: CASSLLGRQLEKLFF. CDR3 sequence (DNA): TGTGCCAGCAGTTTATTGGGCAGGCAACTTGAAAAACTGTTTTTT.

The V and J genes are TRBV30 and TRBJ2-7, with D tentatively TRBD1 (6 bases). Trimming removed 3 bases from V and 3 bases from J, with 15 bases in between. The germline gives CDR1 GTSNPN, CDR2 SVGIG (reference sequence). The CDR3 runs 14 residues. CDR3 sequence (DNA): TGTGCCTGGAGAGGGCAGGGGCCCTTCTACGAGCAGTACTTC. Translating gives CAWRGQGPFYEQYF.

The chain employs TRBV15 and TRBJ1-5; 10 positions match TRBD1. The CDR3 runs to 17 residues. Trimming took 2 bases from V and 3 from J; bases not matched to a gene: 7. The germline gives CDR1 LNHNV, CDR2 YYDKDF (reference sequence). The CDR3 loop reads CATSRSSGTGVNQPQHF. DNA for the CDR3: TGTGCCACCAGCAGAAGCTCCGGGACAGGGGTCAATCAGCCCCAGCATTTT. Complete variable domain (other parts from reference TRBV15 and TRBJ1-5): DAMVIQNPRYQVTQFGKPVTLSCSQTLNHNVMYWYQQKSSQAPKLLFHYYDKDFNNEADTPDNFQSRRPNTSFCFLDIRSPGLGDTAMYLCATSRSSGTGVNQPQHFGDGTRLSIL.

This clone showed up just once. The chain links TRBV11-3 to TRBJ2-7; D possibly corresponds to TRBD1 (6 bases). The germline V and J ends were trimmed by 5 bases and 1 base, with 9 bases remaining between them. Per germline, CDR1 SGHNT and CDR2 YENEEA. The CDR3 spans 13 residues. CDR3: CASSADRSYEQYF. The CDR3, as DNA: TGTGCCAGCAGCGCTGACAGGTCCTACGAGCAGTACTTC. The full variable domain, completed using reference TRBV11-3 and TRBJ2-7, is EAGVVQSPRYKIIEKKQPVAFWCNPISGHNTLYWYLQNLGQGPELLIRYENEEAVDDSQLPKDRFSAERLKGVDSTLKIQPAELGDSAVYLCASSADRSYEQYFGPGTRLTVT.

V is TRBV6-5 and J is TRBJ1-5, with D maybe TRBD1 (5 bases). The germline V gene encodes CDR1 MNHEY and CDR2 SVGAGI. Deletions cut 5 bases from V and 2 bases from J, with 10 bases between. The CDR3 runs 14 residues. CDR3 sequence: CASSPRVRNQPQHF. CDR3 DNA: TGTGCCAGCAGTCCCAGGGTGCGCAATCAGCCCCAGCATTTT.

The chain combines TRBV5-1 with TRBJ1-1; TRBD1 matches at 8 bases. Germline CDR1 is SGHRS and CDR2 is YFSETQ. The junction had 8 bases not matched to a gene; V was cut back by 3 bases and J by 4 bases. The CDR3 loop spans 15 amino acids. The CDR3 nucleotides are TGCGCCAGCAGCTCACCCGACAGGGGCTTCACTGAAGCTTTCTTT. Protein sequence: CASSSPDRGFTEAFF.

The chain has TRBV29-1 and TRBJ2-7, with 9 bases identical to TRBD1. V lost 4 bases, J lost 6 bases, and 4 bases stayed unmatched. Germline V gene sequence: CDR1 SQVTM, CDR2 ANQGSEA. This CDR3 is built from 12 residues. CDR3: CSVGGTGFEQYF. The CDR3 nucleotides read TGCAGCGTTGGTGGGACAGGGTTCGAGCAGTACTTC.

In its sample, this clone was seen once. This rearrangement joins TRBV5-4 to TRBJ1-1, with 8 bases fitting TRBD1. The germline gives CDR1 SGHNT, CDR2 YYREEE (reference sequence). There are 15 residues in the CDR3. J gave up 1 base and V 4 bases, and 6 bases lay outside the gene matches. CDR3 region: CASSGQTGGNTEAFF. DNA of the CDR3: TGTGCCAGCAGCGGCCAAACAGGGGGGAACACTGAAGCTTTCTTT.

The V gene is TRBV6-7, the J gene TRBJ2-7, with 8 bases identical to TRBD2. TRBV6-7 is an open reading frame, and its role is uncertain. The CDR3 covers 13 residues. Trimming cost V 7 bases and J 4 bases; bases outside gene matches: 6. The DNA for the CDR3 is TGTGCCAGCACCCAAGCGGGAGCTTACGAGCAGTACTTC. The encoded protein is CASTQAGAYEQYF.

The J gene is TRBJ1-4, the V gene TRBV5-6; a weak D match, TRBD1 (5 bases). This CDR3 region has 19 residues. The V end lost 1 base, the J end lost 3 bases, and 22 bases lay between the germline ends. Germline CDR1 is SGHDT and CDR2 is YYEEEE. The CDR3 spells CASSLYVPLEGPANEKLFF. The CDR3 nucleotides read TGTGCCAGCAGCTTGTATGTACCTCTGGAGGGGCCAGCTAATGAAAAACTGTTTTTT.

This clone appeared a single time. This chain uses TRBV7-6 with TRBJ1-4; tentatively, D is TRBD1 (5 bases). The CDR3 spans 17 residues. V lost 1 base to trimming and J lost 3 bases, with 15 bases between them. CDR1 and CDR2 (germline): SGHVS, FNYEAQ. The CDR3 reads CASSLVTGHEANEKLFF. Here the CDR3 DNA reads TGTGCCAGCAGCTTAGTAACAGGACACGAAGCTAATGAAAAACTGTTTTTT.

This clone was counted once. The V call is TRBV9, the J call TRBJ2-2, with 9 bases fitting TRBD1. Germline loops: CDR1 SGDLS, CDR2 YYNGEE. V lost 1 base to trimming and J lost 5 bases; unmatched junction nucleotides: 15. This CDR3 has 19 residues. The CDR3 DNA reads TGTGCCAGCAGCGTATCCGGACAGGGGTTCGGGGGTCAGACCGGGGAGCTGTTTTTT. Translated, it gives CASSVSGQGFGGQTGELFF.